Detailed here is one T cell receptor (beta chain). No antigen is known for it. This sample stems from a study of T cell responses to AZD1222 COVID-19 vaccine. Overall study results and limits: Recipients of two AZD1222 doses showed rising Spike-specific TCR breadth and depth. Donor demographics were predominantly white British with a female majority; clonal diversity may be underestimated.

Repertoires were generated with immunoSEQ multiplex PCR, while TCRdb's copy carries only in-frame clones and drops some. The top ten clones hold approximately 3.5% of a sample with approximately 140,000 clones, 92% of them seen once. The starting material was peripheral blood, obtained 28 days after the second AZD1222 dose. This clonotype was sampled from an adult who received the AZD1222 COVID-19 vaccine.

In DNA form, the CDR3 reads TGTGCCAGCAGCTTGGGGGGGTCCTCTAGCTCCTACGAGCAGTACTTC. Amino acid sequence: CASSLGGSSSSYEQYF. This chain joins TRBV5-5 and TRBJ2-7; the D call may be TRBD1 or TRBD2 (5 bases each). The CDR3 has 16 amino acids. Germline V CDR1 and CDR2: SGHKS, YYEKEE (reference sequence). The V gene lost 0 bases and the J gene lost 0 bases, with 13 bases spanning the gap.